This T cell receptor (beta chain) was captured in a study of chemoradiotherapy in HPV16-positive cancers. Whole-study results and caveats: HPV-specific T cells were functionally defined from only a couple of HPV16-positive patients. Candidate HPV-specific clones and E7-related TCR motifs grew in tumor during treatment.

The V gene's germline CDR1 is SGHDN and CDR2 FVKESK. The CDR3 is 16 amino acids. V was pared by 1 base and J by 5 bases, with 7 bases of the junction left unmatched. Notes on this clone: Its antigen is still unknown.

Profiling relied on immunoSEQ multiplex PCR, and the TCRdb table lists in-frame clones only, not all of them. The sample holds approximately 13,000 clones, about 75% seen once. The chain combines TRBV14 with TRBJ2-5, with 10 bases that match TRBD2. Sampling was conducted from a patient who underwent chemoradiotherapy. This sequence was found in a human donor with HPV-associated anogenital cancer. This chain's CDR3 is CASSQVRLAGVETQYF. In DNA, the CDR3 is TGTGCCAGCAGCCAAGTGCGGCTAGCGGGAGTTGAGACCCAGTACTTC.